This T cell receptor (beta chain) derives from a study of lymphopenia after photon versus proton radiotherapy. The assay was immunoSEQ multiplex PCR, and TCRdb's table has in-frame clones only and misses some. The repertoire holds roughly 53,000 clones, with more than 70% as singletons. The CDR3 contains 16 residues. Trimming removed 1 base from V and 2 bases from J; junction bases left unmatched: 6. Germline loops: CDR1 SGHVS, CDR2 FNYEAQ. This clone has only a few counts. The sample in question was peripheral blood, obtained from a patient treated with photon-based radiotherapy. This sequence originates from a man aged 50-59 years with gastric cancer. The chain is built from TRBV7-6 and TRBJ2-3, with 7 positions matching TRBD2. CDR3 amino acids: CASSLGPSGNTDTQYF. The CDR3 DNA follows: TGTGCCAGCAGCTTAGGGCCTAGCGGAAACACAGATACGCAGTATTTT.